Presented here are 15 T cell receptor beta chains from one specimen sequenced in a study of T cell responses to AZD1222 COVID-19 vaccine. TCRdb's table, derived via immunoSEQ multiplex PCR, lists solely in-frame clones and lacks some. The data show under 200,000 clones, with 87% seen just once and less than 3% held by the top ten. The sequencing used peripheral blood, collected on day 0 of MenACWY control vaccination. Receptors were obtained from an adult in good health.

The chain carries TRBV7-2 and TRBJ1-1, with D perhaps TRBD1 (5 bases). The CDR3 is 15 amino acids. CDR1 is SGHTA, CDR2 FQGNSA, per germline. Trimming removed 3 bases at V and 0 bases at J, with 11 bases between. The CDR3 bases are TGTGCCAGCAGCTTCGGGGACGTTTTGAACACTGAAGCTTTCTTT. Protein sequence: CASSFGDVLNTEAFF.

V gene TRBV6-5 combines with J gene TRBJ1-4, with D unresolved. Trimming took off 10 bases at V and 5 bases at J, with 8 bases between the two ends. CDR1 is MNHEY and CDR2 is SVGAGI in the germline V gene. This CDR3 is 11 amino acids long. CDR3 nucleotide sequence: TGTGCCACCCAGCTAAATGAAAAACTGTTTTTT. Translating it yields CATQLNEKLFF.

To note about this clone: One junction end disagrees with the germline gene, perhaps due to a read error. The chain is built from TRBV20-1 and TRBJ2-1; weak D call: TRBD2 (6 bases). CDR3 length: 10 residues. The germline V gene encodes CDR1 DFQATT and CDR2 SNEGSKA (reference sequence). CDR3 region: CSAKGQEGIF. The CDR3 DNA follows: TGCAGTGCCAAGGGGCAGGAGGGAATCTTC.

This clone was observed a single time. The CDR3 DNA is TGTGCCAGCAGGACGGATTATGATAATTCACCCCTCCACTTT. It yields the protein CASRTDYDNSPLHF. The rearrangement joins TRBV6-5 to TRBJ1-6, with D uncertain. There are 14 residues in the CDR3. The germline V gene has CDR1 MNHEY and CDR2 SVGAGI. V was pared by 6 bases and J by 5 bases, with 11 bases between.

About this clone: An end of the junction does not agree with germline; a read error may underlie this. This chain links TRBV7-7 with TRBJ2-5, with D possibly matching TRBD1 (6 bases). The CDR3 length is 15 residues. Germline values: CDR1 SSHAT, CDR2 FNYEAQ (reference sequence). Here the CDR3 reads CASSLTGGAQETQYF. CDR3 DNA sequence: TGTGCTAGCAGCTTGACAGGAGGTGCCCAAGAGACCCAGTACTTC.

This chain connects TRBV18 to TRBJ1-1; a possible D gene is TRBD1 (5 bases). Germline CDR1 reads KGHSH; CDR2 reads LQKENI. The CDR3 covers 16 residues. V was pared by 2 bases and J by 0 bases, with 13 bases between. DNA of the CDR3: TGTGCCAGCTCACCAGGCGTCGGGGCACTGAACACTGAAGCTTTCTTT. It translates to CASSPGVGALNTEAFF.

The gene calls are TRBV18 and TRBJ1-5; D gene uncertain. Germline V gene data show CDR1 as KGHSH and CDR2 as LQKENI. V lost 1 base, J lost 5 bases, and 9 bases lay in between. The CDR3 is made up of 14 amino acids. As DNA, the CDR3 is TGTGCCAGCTCACCACGTGCCGCAGATCAGCCCCAGCATTTT. It encodes CASSPRAADQPQHF.

As DNA, the CDR3 is TGTGCCTTGAGGCACGGTAGCACAGATACGCAGTATTTT. This codes for CALRHGSTDTQYF. The chain joins TRBV30 to TRBJ2-3, with D unclear. This CDR3 is 13 amino acids long. The germline V and J ends were trimmed by 7 bases and 0 bases, with 11 bases remaining between them. Germline CDR1 is GTSNPN and CDR2 is SVGIG (reference sequence). The full variable domain, rest sourced from reference TRBV30 and TRBJ2-3, is SQTIHQWPATLVQPVGSPLSLECTVEGTSNPNLYWYRQAAGRGLQLLFYSVGIGQISSEVPQNLSASRPQDRQFILSSKKLLLSDSGFYLCALRHGSTDTQYFGPGTRLTVL.

The V call is TRBV11-2, the J call TRBJ2-5; 11 bases agree with TRBD1. CDR3 length: 16 residues. Germline assignment: CDR1 SGHAT and CDR2 FQNNGV. V was pared by 5 bases and J by 5 bases, with 10 bases of the junction left unmatched. The CDR3 loop is CASSPKGTGGLETQYF. In DNA form, the CDR3 reads TGTGCCAGCAGCCCCAAGGGGACAGGGGGTTTGGAGACCCAGTACTTC.

This rearrangement joins TRBV6-1 to TRBJ1-6, with 8 nucleotides matching TRBD1. V trimming: 0 bases; J trimming: 9 bases; junction bases outside the gene matches: 7. This CDR3 region has 16 residues. Germline V gene data show CDR1 as MNHNS and CDR2 as SASEGT. CDR3 protein: CASSEARAGGPSPLHF. DNA for the CDR3: TGTGCCAGCAGTGAAGCTCGGGCAGGGGGCCCTTCACCCCTCCACTTT.

The chain carries TRBV10-3 and TRBJ2-7; the D is unclear. Germline CDR1 is ENHRY and CDR2 is SYGVKD. The CDR3 spans 13 residues. The ends were cut back, 2 bases at V and 0 bases at J, with 5 bases in the middle. The CDR3: CAISEAPSYEQYF. CDR3 nucleotide sequence: TGTGCCATCAGTGAGGCCCCCTCCTACGAGCAGTACTTC.

The chain joins TRBV4-1 to TRBJ2-7; D uncertain. CDR3 length: 13 residues. The V end lost 3 bases, the J end lost 4 bases, and 10 bases lay between the germline ends. Germline V gives CDR1 MGHRA, CDR2 YSYEKL. CDR3 bases: TGCGCCAGCAGCCACGAAAGTGGGTACGAGCAGTACTTC. It is translated as CASSHESGYEQYF.

Here the CDR3 reads CASSEHTGTTRNEQFF. The DNA of the CDR3 is TGTGCCAGCAGTGAACACACCGGGACTACGCGTAATGAGCAGTTCTTC. The rearrangement uses TRBV25-1 and TRBJ2-1, with 7 bases aligning to TRBD2. Per germline, CDR1 MGHDK and CDR2 SYGVNS. The CDR3 contains 16 residues. Trimming cost V 2 bases and J 7 bases; bases outside gene matches: 11.

The rearrangement links TRBV19 to TRBJ1-5, with 7 bases aligning to TRBD1. V gave up 8 bases and J gave up 4 bases; unmatched junction bases: 5. CDR3 length equals 13 residues. Germline V gene data show CDR1 as LNHDA and CDR2 as SQIVND (reference sequence). CDR3 sequence: CASGTVTNQPQHF. As DNA, the CDR3 is TGTGCCAGTGGGACAGTAACAAATCAGCCCCAGCATTTT.

The CDR3 DNA reads TGTGCCACCAGTGGGACCGTCGGGACTGAAGCTTTCTTT. It encodes CATSGTVGTEAFF. The V and J genes are TRBV24-1 and TRBJ1-1; no firm D call. The CDR3 has 13 residues. Germline CDR1 and CDR2: KGHDR and SFDVKD. Trimming pared 5 bases from V and 5 bases from J, leaving 11 bases between.